The 14 T cell receptor beta chains in this list originate from one sample, sequenced in a study of T cell responses to AZD1222 COVID-19 vaccine. Sequencing used immunoSEQ multiplex PCR; TCRdb keeps in-frame clones, though not all of them. The sample carries some 140,000 clones, 70% to 90% recorded once. Sequenced here: peripheral blood, sampled on day 0 of AZD1222 vaccination. Receptor source: an adult in good health.

This clone showed up just once. The rearrangement uses TRBV28 and TRBJ1-3; D gene unclear. The CDR3 covers 14 residues. V was shortened by 2 bases and J by 4 bases, with 9 bases between the two germline ends. From germline, CDR1 is MDHEN and CDR2 SYDVKM. Here the CDR3 reads CASSLELSGNTIYF. In DNA form, the CDR3 reads TGTGCCAGCAGTTTAGAGTTATCCGGAAACACCATATATTTT.

This chain connects TRBV5-4 to TRBJ1-1; TRBD1 is a possible D gene (6 bases). CDR1 is SGHNT and CDR2 is YYREEE in the germline V gene (reference sequence). Trimming pared 5 bases from V and 2 bases from J, leaving 13 bases between. CDR3 size: 14 residues. For the CDR3, the DNA is TGTGCCAGCAGAGACGGACAGATAAACACTGAAGCTTTCTTT. Residues: CASRDGQINTEAFF.

The chain recombines TRBV5-5 with TRBJ1-6; possible D gene TRBD1, 5 bases. The V gene lost 4 bases and the J gene lost 1 base, with 12 bases spanning the gap. Germline CDR1 reads SGHKS; CDR2 reads YYEKEE (reference sequence). The CDR3 has 16 residues. CDR3 region: CASSPSRVSYNSPLHF. CDR3 sequence (DNA): TGTGCCAGCAGCCCGAGCAGGGTATCCTATAATTCACCCCTCCACTTT. Together with reference TRBV5-5 and TRBJ1-6, the CDR3 gives the full variable domain: DAGVTQSPTHLIKTRGQQVTLRCSPISGHKSVSWYQQVLGQGPQFIFQYYEKEERGRGNFPDRFSARQFPNYSSELNVNALLLGDSALYLCASSPSRVSYNSPLHFGNGTRLTVT.

The chain has TRBV2 and TRBJ2-4, with 7 nucleotides matching TRBD2. From germline, CDR1 is SNHLY and CDR2 FYNNEI. Trimming at V came to 9 bases and at J to 7 bases, leaving 9 bases not matched to a gene. The CDR3 has 13 amino acids. The CDR3 loop is CASGSGASNIQYF. The CDR3 nucleotides are TGTGCCAGTGGAAGCGGGGCCTCGAACATTCAGTACTTC.

The V gene is TRBV10-3, the J gene TRBJ2-1, with 8 bases lining up with TRBD1. Germline V CDR1 and CDR2: ENHRY, SYGVKD. V lost 11 bases and J lost 7; bases outside the gene matches: 10. This CDR3 contains 13 residues. CDR3: CAVGRGRWNEQFF. In DNA, the CDR3 is TGTGCCGTCGGCAGGGGGCGGTGGAATGAGCAGTTCTTC.

The chain recombines TRBV28 with TRBJ2-7; 11 bases align to TRBD2. The germline CDR1 and CDR2 sequences are MDHEN and SYDVKM. Trimming took 8 bases from V and 13 from J; bases not matched to a gene: 19. CDR3 size: 15 residues. DNA of the CDR3: TGTGCCAGCTCTTGGGGAGGGGCACTAGCGGGAGATTGTTACTTC. Protein product: CASSWGGALAGDCYF.

V gene TRBV4-1 combines with J gene TRBJ1-2; no definite D call. CDR1 and CDR2 (germline): MGHRA, YSYEKL. Trimming removed 4 bases at V and 2 bases at J, with 14 bases between. The CDR3 consists of 15 residues. The CDR3 protein is CASSPISTWNYGYTF. The CDR3 bases are TGCGCCAGCAGCCCCATCTCTACATGGAACTATGGCTACACCTTC.

This clone was counted a single time. This chain links TRBV7-8 with TRBJ1-4; D call uncertain. This CDR3 has 14 residues. V lost 1 base and J lost 4, with 7 bases in between. Germline assignment: CDR1 SGHVS and CDR2 FQNEAQ. CDR3 in DNA: TGTGCCAGCAGCTTAGGGCGGCTTAATGAAAAACTGTTTTTT. Translating gives CASSLGRLNEKLFF.

The genes are TRBV27 and TRBJ1-6; D gene ambiguous. V lost 5 bases, J lost 9 bases, and 14 bases lay in between. This CDR3 has 14 residues. Looked up from germline, CDR1 is MNHEY and CDR2 is SMNVEV (reference sequence). CDR3 DNA sequence: TGTGCCAGCAGTCCCCAACTTTTGCCTTCACCCCTCCACTTT. It specifies CASSPQLLPSPLHF.

The chain links TRBV27 to TRBJ1-1; unclear D gene. V was cut by 7 bases and J by 5 bases, with 11 bases left in between. CDR3 length: 12 amino acids. Germline V lookup: CDR1 MNHEY, CDR2 SMNVEV (reference sequence). CDR3 in DNA: TGTGCCAGCAAAGGCAGCCCTACTGAAGCTTTCTTT. This encodes CASKGSPTEAFF.

The rearrangement links TRBV7-9 to TRBJ1-2, with no clear D. Trimming took off 5 bases at V and 0 bases at J, with 13 bases between the two ends. The CDR3 runs 15 residues. The germline V gene encodes CDR1 SEHNR and CDR2 FQNEAQ (reference sequence). CDR3 nucleotide sequence: TGTGCCAGCAGCCCTGGACCGCCGCCTAACTATGGCTACACCTTC. It translates to CASSPGPPPNYGYTF.

The V call is TRBV11-2, the J call TRBJ2-1; 9 bases are a match to TRBD2. V lost 5 bases, J lost 12 bases, and 17 bases stayed unmatched. The CDR3 is 16 amino acids. The germline gives CDR1 SGHAT, CDR2 FQNNGV. DNA of the CDR3: TGTGCCAGCAGCCTCACCTCCGGGACTAGCTTAATTTCGCAGTTCTTC. Its protein product is CASSLTSGTSLISQFF.

The J gene is TRBJ1-1, the V gene TRBV27; possible D gene TRBD1, 6 bases. CDR1 is MNHEY and CDR2 is SMNVEV in the germline V gene (reference sequence). Trimming pared 3 bases from V and 1 base from J, leaving 9 bases between. The CDR3 covers 14 residues. The CDR3 sequence is CASSFLGANTEAFF. CDR3 bases: TGTGCCAGCAGTTTTTTGGGGGCGAACACTGAAGCTTTCTTT.

The chain recombines TRBV4-3 with TRBJ2-7, with D hard to call. CDR3 length: 16 amino acids. V lost 9 bases and J lost 1, with 22 bases in between. CDR1 LGHNA and CDR2 YSLEER come from the germline V gene. In nucleotides, the CDR3 is TGCGCCAGATATATAGGGATGGTAGGAGAATCCTACGAGCAGTACTTC. Its protein product is CARYIGMVGESYEQYF.